This entry lists 9 T cell receptor beta chains sequenced from one sample in a study of cytomegalovirus exposure and HLA in healthy donors. The PCR used 60 Vbeta and 13 Jbeta primers. Sequencing used immunoSEQ multiplex PCR; TCRdb keeps in-frame clones, though not all of them. The sample lists roughly 120,000 clones, 80% occurring once. Input material: PBMCs. These receptors were obtained from a male donor in good health and CMV-seronegative.

The chain links TRBV10-3 to TRBJ2-1, with 7 bases fitting TRBD1. After removal of 7 bases from V and 7 bases from J, the junction contained 10 bases not matched to a gene. The CDR3 runs to 14 residues. CDR1 and CDR2 (germline): ENHRY, SYGVKD. CDR3 region: CAIMRQGVWNEQFF. CDR3 DNA: TGTGCCATCATGAGGCAGGGGGTTTGGAATGAGCAGTTCTTC.

The chain links TRBV11-3 to TRBJ2-3, with a tentative D call TRBD2 (6 bases). CDR1 SGHNT and CDR2 YENEEA come from the germline V gene. The CDR3 runs 14 residues. Trimming removed 5 bases from V and 4 bases from J, with 13 bases in between. CDR3 sequence reads: CASSRGRGSDTQYF. For the CDR3, the DNA is TGTGCCAGCAGCCGAGGGCGGGGTTCAGATACGCAGTATTTT.

The V and J genes are TRBV5-1 and TRBJ1-5; TRBD1 might be the D (5 bases). V lost 4 bases to trimming and J lost 0 bases, with 14 bases between them. CDR3 size: 16 residues. The V gene's germline CDR1 is SGHRS and CDR2 YFSETQ. The CDR3 nucleotides are TGCGCCAGCAGCCTAGATGGACAAAATAGCAATCAGCCCCAGCATTTT. Translation gives CASSLDGQNSNQPQHF.

This clone was recorded once. The chain's CDR3 is CASLRDSNYEQYF. The CDR3 DNA follows: TGTGCCAGCCTCCGGGACTCCAACTACGAGCAGTACTTC. The chain has TRBV2 and TRBJ2-7; TRBD2 might be the D (6 bases). Germline CDR1 reads SNHLY; CDR2 reads FYNNEI. Deletions cut 8 bases from V and 3 bases from J, with 14 bases between. The length of the CDR3 is 13 residues. Looking up the rest from reference TRBV2 and TRBJ2-7 gives the full variable domain: EPEVTQTPSHQVTQMGQEVILRCVPISNHLYFYWYRQILGQKVEFLVSFYNNEISEKSEIFDDQFSVERPDGSNFTLKIRSTKLEDSAMYFCASLRDSNYEQYFGPGTRLTVT.

The genes are TRBV5-4 and TRBJ2-3; TRBD1 aligns across 11 bases. The germline V gene encodes CDR1 SGHNT and CDR2 YYREEE (reference sequence). The J segment lost 4 bases and the V segment lost 0 bases, leaving 4 bases of the junction unmatched. The CDR3 totals 16 residues. CDR3 loop: CASSLGGQGGPDTQYF. In DNA, the CDR3 is TGTGCCAGCAGCTTGGGGGGACAGGGGGGGCCAGATACGCAGTATTTT.

The chain has TRBV6-1 and TRBJ1-1; D is unclear. The ends were cut back, 8 bases at V and 8 bases at J, with 12 bases in the middle. The CDR3 consists of 11 residues. Germline values: CDR1 MNHNS, CDR2 SASEGT. CDR3 DNA sequence: TGTGCCAGCTTACTAGGACGGGAAGCTTTCTTT. This translates into CASLLGREAFF.

The chain joins TRBV27 to TRBJ2-7, with D perhaps matching TRBD1 (5 bases). The CDR3 sequence is 12 residues long. Germline CDR1 reads MNHEY; CDR2 reads SMNVEV (reference sequence). The V and J ends lost 5 bases and 6 bases respectively, with 11 bases between them. The CDR3 nucleotides read TGTGCCAGCAGTCCCCAGGGCCGCGAGCAGTACTTC. Translation gives CASSPQGREQYF.

The J gene is TRBJ2-2, the V gene TRBV5-4; tentatively, D is TRBD2 (7 bases). The CDR3 consists of 15 residues. Germline assignment: CDR1 SGHNT and CDR2 YYREEE (reference sequence). Trimming removed 7 bases from V and 4 bases from J, with 17 bases in between. CDR3 nucleotide sequence: TGTGCCAGCTTCAGTCGGGGGGCCGGCACCGGGGAGCTGTTTTTT. Amino acid sequence: CASFSRGAGTGELFF.

The rearrangement joins TRBV4-2 to TRBJ2-1; TRBD2 matches at 12 bases. Germline loops: CDR1 LGHNA, CDR2 YNFKEQ. Trimming cost V 3 bases and J 7 bases; bases outside gene matches: 13. This CDR3 region has 18 residues. DNA for the CDR3: TGTGCCAGCAGCCACATAGAACTAGCGGGAGGTGGTACGAATGAGCAGTTCTTC. Its protein is CASSHIELAGGGTNEQFF.